This passage covers 19 T cell receptor beta chains from one sample sequenced in a study of T cell repertoires in cytomegalovirus infection. The antigens for these receptors are not known. In TCRdb, the reads were re-called with MiXCR into one record per CDR3 protein. The sample holds about 920,000 distinct CDR3 sequences, roughly 30% seen once. The material was cultured CD8+ T cells from PBMCs, obtained from culture after CMV antigen stimulation. These receptor sequences come from a human donor in good health (CMV status not recorded). Some clones in this sample may be carry-over from other donors' samples.

The rearrangement joins TRBV27 to TRBJ2-7; TRBD2 matches at 7 bases. Germline CDR1 reads MNHEY; CDR2 reads SMNVEV (reference sequence). The CDR3 extends over 14 amino acids. Trimming at V came to 6 bases and at J to 0 bases, leaving 5 bases not matched to a gene. The CDR3 nucleotides are TGTGCCAGCAGCCACCGGGACTACTCCTACGAGCAGTACTTC. This codes for CASSHRDYSYEQYF.

The table lists this clonotype with a few counts. V is TRBV11-3 and J is TRBJ2-2, with D possibly matching TRBD1 (6 bases). The germline gives CDR1 SGHNT, CDR2 YENEEA. The CDR3 extends over 13 amino acids. The germline V and J ends were trimmed by 3 bases and 6 bases, with 8 bases remaining between them. CDR3 coding DNA: TGTGCCAGCAGCTTTAGGACAGCCGGGGAGCTGTTTTTT. This sequence encodes CASSFRTAGELFF.

This clonotype was observed at least ten times. The chain recombines TRBV7-6 with TRBJ2-1; D is unresolved. This CDR3 is built from 14 residues. The V gene lost 1 base and the J gene lost 4 bases, with 8 bases spanning the gap. CDR1 SGHVS and CDR2 FNYEAQ come from the germline V gene. CDR3 protein: CASSLGVNYNEQFF. The CDR3 nucleotides are TGTGCCAGCAGCTTAGGTGTAAATTACAATGAGCAGTTCTTC.

The chain couples TRBV3-1 to TRBJ2-3, with 10 positions matching TRBD2. V lost 0 bases to trimming and J lost 2 bases; unmatched junction nucleotides: 5. The germline V gene encodes CDR1 LGHDT and CDR2 YNNKEL (reference sequence). CDR3 length: 17 amino acids. The CDR3 DNA is TGTGCCAGCAGCCAAGACACTCTAGCGGGGGACACAGATACGCAGTATTTT. This gives the protein CASSQDTLAGDTDTQYF.

This clonotype has just a few counts. This rearrangement joins TRBV19 to TRBJ2-7; 9 positions match TRBD1. Germline CDR1 LNHDA, CDR2 SQIVND (reference sequence). There are 14 residues in the CDR3. V gave up 5 bases and J gave up 3 bases; unmatched junction bases: 5. DNA of the CDR3: TGTGCCAGTAGTCCCGGGACAGGGAACTACGAGCAGTACGTC. Its protein product is CASSPGTGNYEQYV.

This chain links TRBV4-1 with TRBJ1-5, with 8 bases aligning to TRBD1. Germline CDR1 is MGHRA and CDR2 is YSYEKL. The CDR3 is 15 amino acids. V gave up 4 bases and J gave up 3 bases; unmatched junction bases: 5. The DNA of the CDR3 is TGCGCCAGCAGCCTCCGACAGGGGTTCAATCAGCCCCAGCATTTT. The encoded protein is CASSLRQGFNQPQHF.

The chain uses TRBV29-1 and TRBJ2-3; D gene ambiguous. The V and J ends lost 0 bases and 0 bases respectively, with 4 bases between them. The CDR3 extends over 13 amino acids. Germline CDR1 SQVTM, CDR2 ANQGSEA. CDR3 sequence: CSVEDASTDTQYF. Here the CDR3 DNA reads TGCAGCGTTGAAGACGCTAGCACAGATACGCAGTATTTT.

The genes are TRBV10-2 and TRBJ2-5; D call uncertain. The CDR3 is 12 amino acids. Per germline, CDR1 WSHSY and CDR2 SAAADI. V gave up 2 bases and J gave up 0 bases, with 1 base separating them. CDR3 DNA sequence: TGCGCCAGCAGTGAGAACCAAGAGACCCAGTACTTC. Its translation is CASSENQETQYF.

This clonotype has at least ten counts. The chain joins TRBV6-1 to TRBJ2-2; unclear D gene. The CDR3 is 11 amino acids. The V and J ends lost 7 bases and 1 base respectively, with 1 base between them. Germline values: CDR1 MNHNS, CDR2 SASEGT. Here the CDR3 DNA reads TGTGCCAGCATGAACACCGGGGAGCTGTTTTTT. It specifies CASMNTGELFF.

The sample holds a few counts of this clonotype. The rearrangement links TRBV6-2 or TRBV6-3 to TRBJ1-1; D unresolved. Germline V CDR1 and CDR2: MNHEY, SVGEGT. CDR3 length equals 11 residues. Trimming removed 4 bases from V and 7 bases from J, with 7 bases in between. The CDR3 DNA follows: TGTGCCAGCAGTTGGGCAGATGAAGCTTTCTTT. Its translation is CASSWADEAFF.

This clonotype appeared a few times. The V and J genes are TRBV24-1 and TRBJ2-2; no definite D call. V was pared by 6 bases and J by 2 bases, with 18 bases between. The V gene's germline CDR1 is KGHDR and CDR2 SFDVKD. The CDR3 consists of 17 residues. CDR3 loop: CATSYSSTGINTGELFF. CDR3 DNA: TGTGCCACCAGTTACAGCAGTACCGGTATCAACACCGGGGAGCTGTTTTTT.

The chain combines TRBV13 with TRBJ1-1; D not certain. The CDR3 runs 14 residues. Germline V gene data show CDR1 as PRHDT and CDR2 as FYEKMQ (reference sequence). V was trimmed by 5 bases and J by 0 bases, leaving 10 bases between them. For the CDR3, the DNA is TGTGCCAGCAGCGTGAGCTACATGAACACTGAAGCTTTCTTT. Translated, it gives CASSVSYMNTEAFF.

This clonotype has a handful of counts. This chain joins TRBV10-3 and TRBJ2-3; D is unclear. The length of the CDR3 is 12 residues. Trimming pared 8 bases from V and 4 bases from J, leaving 10 bases between. In germline, CDR1 is ENHRY, CDR2 SYGVKD. The CDR3 sequence: CAIRLSPDTQYF. The CDR3, as DNA: TGTGCCATCCGACTTAGCCCAGATACGCAGTATTTT.

The chain has TRBV20-1 and TRBJ2-1; 16 nucleotides line up with TRBD2. This CDR3 comprises 16 residues. Germline lookup yields CDR1 DFQATT and CDR2 SNEGSKA (reference sequence). V lost 4 bases and J lost 4; bases outside the gene matches: 4. CDR3 region: CSAKGTSGGDYNEQFF. The CDR3 DNA sequence: TGCAGTGCTAAAGGGACTAGCGGGGGGGATTACAATGAGCAGTTCTTC.

V gene TRBV4-1 combines with J gene TRBJ2-1; 7 bases align to TRBD1. The J segment lost 10 bases and the V segment lost 0 bases, leaving 9 bases of the junction unmatched. The CDR3 covers 15 residues. The germline V gene has CDR1 MGHRA and CDR2 YSYEKL. The chain's CDR3 is CASSQDRQGEREQFF. CDR3 bases: TGCGCCAGCAGCCAAGATCGACAGGGCGAGCGCGAGCAGTTCTTC.

This clonotype came up a few times. A read error may explain this, as a much larger clone is one base away. The chain recombines TRBV7-9 with TRBJ2-3, with D perhaps matching TRBD1 or TRBD2 (6 bases each). Looked up from germline, CDR1 is SEHNR and CDR2 is FQNEAQ (reference sequence). Trimming removed 5 bases from V and 4 bases from J, with 13 bases in between. This CDR3 region has 14 residues. CDR3 sequence reads: CASSPKGEADTQYF. CDR3 nucleotides: TGTGCCAGCAGCCCCAAGGGGGAGGCAGATACGCAGTATTTT.

This clonotype was seen ten or more times. The rearrangement uses TRBV7-2 and TRBJ2-4; the D gene is possibly TRBD2 (6 bases). Between the trimmed V and J ends, which lost 1 base and 8 bases, there was a span of 6 bases. The germline V gene encodes CDR1 SGHTA and CDR2 FQGNSA. There are 12 residues in the CDR3. The CDR3 DNA is TGTGCCAGCAGCTTAGGGGGGGACATTCAGTACTTC. Its protein is CASSLGGDIQYF.

V and J are TRBV29-1 and TRBJ1-3, with D possibly being TRBD1 (5 bases). Trimming pared 7 bases from V and 8 bases from J, leaving 9 bases between. The CDR3 length is 10 residues. Germline assignment: CDR1 SQVTM and CDR2 ANQGSEA. CDR3 protein: CSARGDTIYF. CDR3 nucleotide sequence: TGCAGCGCTCGAGGGGACACCATATATTTT.

This clonotype occurred many times. CDR3 in DNA: TGTGCCAGCAGCTCTGGGATGGAGGGTGCTTTCTTT. As protein: CASSSGMEGAFF. J is TRBJ1-1 and V is TRBV7-2; D remains unclear. This CDR3 has 12 residues. Trimming removed 4 bases from V and 11 bases from J, with 14 bases in between. CDR1 and CDR2 (germline): SGHTA, FQGNSA.